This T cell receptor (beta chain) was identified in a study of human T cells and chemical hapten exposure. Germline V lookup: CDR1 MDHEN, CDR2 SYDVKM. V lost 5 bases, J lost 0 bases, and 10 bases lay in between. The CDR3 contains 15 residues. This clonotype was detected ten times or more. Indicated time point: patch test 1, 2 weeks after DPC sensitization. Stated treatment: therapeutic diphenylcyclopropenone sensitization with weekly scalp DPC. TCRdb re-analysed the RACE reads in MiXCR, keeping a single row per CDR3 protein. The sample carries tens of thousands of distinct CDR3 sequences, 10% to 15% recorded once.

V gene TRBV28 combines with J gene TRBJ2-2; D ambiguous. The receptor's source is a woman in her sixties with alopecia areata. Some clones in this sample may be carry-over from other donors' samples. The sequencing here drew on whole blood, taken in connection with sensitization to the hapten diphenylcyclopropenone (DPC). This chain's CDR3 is CASSETDPNTGELFF. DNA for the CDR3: TGTGCCAGCAGTGAGACCGACCCGAACACCGGGGAGCTGTTTTTT.